The TCR beta chain under discussion was sequenced for a study of metastatic and nonmetastatic thyroid tumors. In the study overall: Malignant and benign thyroid patients had repertoires compared in peripheral blood and tumor or nodule tissue. Study observations and caveats: It was reported that TCR beta diversity was significantly higher in malignant thyroid tumors than benign nodules, in blood and tumor.

Source study methods: A classifier of distant metastasis in papillary thyroid cancer was built from CDR3 differences (across clinicopathological groups). With MiXCR, TCRdb reprocessed the PCR reads. These V and J calls rely on TCRdb rather than the paper's analysis. This sample carries about 59,000 clones, under 20% of them seen once, and the ten largest clones take just under 9.5%. This CDR3 region has 12 residues. The V gene lost 7 bases and the J gene lost 10 bases, with 14 bases spanning the gap. Germline V lookup: CDR1 MNHNS, CDR2 SASEGT. Each patient went into thyroid surgery without having received any treatment. Of note for this clone: Its antigen is still unknown.

This clonotype was obtained from a male donor with papillary thyroid cancer or a benign thyroid nodule (not recorded which). Some clones in this sample may be carry-over from other donors' samples. Sequenced input: blood. The V and J genes are TRBV6-1 and TRBJ2-1; D uncertain. The DNA of the CDR3 is TGTGCCAGCATCTCGATTCTCACGGAGCAGTTCTTC. Translation gives CASISILTEQFF.